A selection of T cell receptor beta chains follows, all from one sample in a study of identical twins. TCRdb independently ran MiXCR on the 5' RACE reads; one entry per CDR3 protein. The sample lists some 1,600,000 distinct CDR3 sequences; more than 30% were seen once. Sequenced input: cord blood. Every receptor here comes from a newborn girl in good health. Both conserved end residues are part of each CDR3. The D gene is left open where the match is weak. Clone size is stated in some rows and not others, as once, few, many or a class when expanded.

d_call	v_call	j_call	clone_size	cdr3_nt	cdr3_aa
-	TRBV10-2	TRBJ2-7	-	TGCGCCAGCAGCGACCCTACTAGTGCCGAGCAGTACTTC	CASSDPTSAEQYF
-	TRBV6-6	TRBJ1-1	-	TGTGCCAGCAGATCTTCCTCTAACACTGAAGCTTTCTTT	CASRSSSNTEAFF
-	TRBV30	TRBJ1-1	-	TGTGCCTGGAGTCGGACAAGGAACACTGAAGCTTTCTTT	CAWSRTRNTEAFF
-	TRBV6-5	TRBJ2-5	-	TGTGCCAGCAGTTTTGAGGGTTCAACCTCCTACAATGAGCAGTACTTC	CASSFEGSTSYNEQYF
-	TRBV27	TRBJ1-2	few	TGTGCCAGCAGCCCCTCGGCGTCCGGGCGAGGCTACACCTTC	CASSPSASGRGYTF
-	TRBV4-1	TRBJ2-5	many	TGTGCCAGCAGTTTGAGGGCGGAGACCCAGTACTTC	CASSLRAETQYF
-	TRBV20-1	TRBJ1-5	few	TGCAGTGCTAGTTTCCGGGGGCGCAATCAGCCCCAGCATTTT	CSASFRGRNQPQHF
-	TRBV19	TRBJ2-7	few	TGTGCCAGCTCCGGACAGCCCAGCTCCTACGAGCAGTACTTC	CASSGQPSSYEQYF
-	TRBV5-1	TRBJ2-5	few	TGCGCCAGCGCCCGGGCCAAAGAGACCCAGTACTTC	CASARAKETQYF
-	TRBV12-3/TRBV12-4	TRBJ2-1	few	TGTGCCAGCAGTTTTTCGGACTCCCGTATGTATGAGCAGTTCTTC	CASSFSDSRMYEQFF
-	TRBV4-2	TRBJ1-2	few	TGTGCCAGCAGCCAAGCCCCGCTGGACGGCAACTATGGCTACACCTTC	CASSQAPLDGNYGYTF
-	TRBV21-1	TRBJ2-3	-	TGTGCCAGCACGTGGGCCAGGGGAGGAAATACGCAGTATTTT	CASTWARGGNTQYF
TRBD2	TRBV27	TRBJ2-3	few	TGTGCCAGCAGCCAGCGGGAGGGAGTGACAGATACGCAGTATTTT	CASSQREGVTDTQYF
-	TRBV3-1	TRBJ2-7	-	TGTGCCAGCAGCCAACCGACTCGCTCCTACGAGCAGTACTTC	CASSQPTRSYEQYF
-	TRBV20-1	TRBJ2-1	-	TGCAGTGCTAGTGTGCCGGACAGATCCTACGAGCAGTTCTTC	CSASVPDRSYEQFF
TRBD2	TRBV4-2	TRBJ2-3	-	TGTGCCAGCAGCCCAGGGACTAGCGGGAGATTTTCAGATACGCAGTATTTT	CASSPGTSGRFSDTQYF
TRBD2	TRBV12-3/TRBV12-4	TRBJ2-1	-	TGTGCCAGCAGTTCAACTAGCGGGGGTTATGAGCAGTTCTTC	CASSSTSGGYEQFF
-	TRBV4-2	TRBJ2-2	-	TGTGCCAGCAGCATAACCTGGGGCCCGAACACCGGGGAGCTGTTTTTT	CASSITWGPNTGELFF
-	TRBV12-3/TRBV12-4	TRBJ1-5	few	TGTGCCAGCAGTTTCAGGGAAACCAATCAGCCCCAGCATTTT	CASSFRETNQPQHF
TRBD2	TRBV7-9	TRBJ2-1	-	TGTGCCAGCAGCCCAACTAGCGGGAGGAGGTTAAGCTCCTACAATGAGCAGTTCTTC	CASSPTSGRRLSSYNEQFF
TRBD2	TRBV28	TRBJ2-3	few	TGTGCCAGCAGTTCCTCAGGGAGCGGGAGCCCAGATACGCAGTATTTT	CASSSSGSGSPDTQYF
-	TRBV19	TRBJ2-7	-	TGTGCCAGTAACGGACGGAACTCCTACGAGCAGTACTTC	CASNGRNSYEQYF
-	TRBV7-2	TRBJ2-5	-	TGTGCCAGCAGCTTAGTTTCCGAAGAGACCCAGTACTTC	CASSLVSEETQYF
TRBD1	TRBV6-2/TRBV6-3	TRBJ1-5	few	TGTGCCAGCAGTTACCGTACAGGGGAAGTCAGCAATCAGCCCCAGCATTTT	CASSYRTGEVSNQPQHF
-	TRBV7-8	TRBJ1-5	-	TGTGCCAGCAGCTTAGCGTCCAGGTTTAGCAATCAGCCCCAGCATTTT	CASSLASRFSNQPQHF
-	TRBV30	TRBJ1-1	-	TGTGCCTGGAGTGTACTCGGGGTAACTGAAGCTTTCTTT	CAWSVLGVTEAFF
TRBD1	TRBV11-2	TRBJ2-7	-	TGTGCCAGCAGCATAAGTTCCGGGACAGGGGGTGTCGAGCAGTACTTC	CASSISSGTGGVEQYF
-	TRBV5-1	TRBJ1-2	-	TGCGCCAGCAGCTCCGGACACGATGGCTACACCTTC	CASSSGHDGYTF
TRBD2	TRBV10-3	TRBJ2-3	-	TGTGCCATCAGCGGGAGGGGAAGCACAGATACGCAGTATTTT	CAISGRGSTDTQYF
TRBD2	TRBV6-1	TRBJ2-3	few	TGTGCCAGCAGTATCGGACTAGCCAGCACAGATACGCAGTATTTT	CASSIGLASTDTQYF
-	TRBV3-1	TRBJ2-7	many	TGTGCCAGCTCACCATCGGGTGCCTACGAGCAGTACTTC	CASSPSGAYEQYF
-	TRBV20-1	TRBJ2-1	-	TGCAGTGCTAGTCCGAGGGAGCCGTACAATGAGCAGTTCTTC	CSASPREPYNEQFF
TRBD2	TRBV7-7	TRBJ2-3	-	TGTGCCAGCAGCCCGCGGGGGTCCCTAAGCACAGATACGCAGTATTTT	CASSPRGSLSTDTQYF
-	TRBV29-1	TRBJ2-1	many	TGCAGCGTTGAACTAGCCAGCTACAATGAGCAGTTCTTC	CSVELASYNEQFF
-	TRBV15	TRBJ2-3	few	TGTGCCACCAGCAGAGCGACGGACGCAGATACGCAGTATTTT	CATSRATDADTQYF
-	TRBV4-2	TRBJ1-5	-	TGTGCCAGCAGCCAAGATCGGGCAGGGGAACAGCCCCAGCATTTT	CASSQDRAGEQPQHF
-	TRBV20-1	TRBJ1-4	-	TGCAGTGCTTTAGGGACCTCGGGGGAAAAACTGTTTTTT	CSALGTSGEKLFF
TRBD2	TRBV27	TRBJ2-7	-	TGTGCCAGCAGTTTAAGTACTAGCGGGTTCTCCTACGAGCAGTACTTC	CASSLSTSGFSYEQYF
-	TRBV20-1	TRBJ2-3	-	TGCAGTGCTTGGGACCATACCACAGATACGCAGTATTTT	CSAWDHTTDTQYF
TRBD2	TRBV20-1	TRBJ2-3	-	TGCAGTGCTCTTAGCGGGGCCACAGATACGCAGTATTTT	CSALSGATDTQYF
-	TRBV3-1	TRBJ1-6	-	TGTGCCAGCAGCCAATCGGCCCAGGGGTACCTCCACTTT	CASSQSAQGYLHF
TRBD2	TRBV10-3	TRBJ2-1	-	TGTGCCACCCCGACTAGCGTCACCTACAATGAGCAGTTCTTC	CATPTSVTYNEQFF
-	TRBV12-3/TRBV12-4	TRBJ2-1	-	TGTGCCAGCAGTTTACCCGAACGCCCCTACGATGAGCAGTTCTTC	CASSLPERPYDEQFF
TRBD2	TRBV29-1	TRBJ2-1	many	TGCAGCGTTGAAGCTCCACTAGCGGGTCTCTCCTACAATGAGCAGTTCTTC	CSVEAPLAGLSYNEQFF
TRBD1	TRBV4-2	TRBJ1-1	few	TGTGCCAGCAGCCAAGTGATACAGGGGGCTTTGAACACTGAAGCTTTCTTT	CASSQVIQGALNTEAFF
-	TRBV27	TRBJ2-7	-	TGTGCCAGCAGTCCAGCCCCCGGGACGACGGCAGTTTCTACCTACGAGCAGTACTTC	CASSPAPGTTAVSTYEQYF
TRBD2	TRBV5-1	TRBJ2-1	-	TGCGCCAGCAGCTTGAAAGGGCTTTTGGCTAGCGGGAGAGTTATGAATGAGCAGTTCTTC	CASSLKGLLASGRVMNEQFF
-	TRBV10-3	TRBJ1-2	few	TGTGCCATCAGTAAGGGAGGGGACTATGGCTACACCTTC	CAISKGGDYGYTF
-	TRBV7-9	TRBJ1-1	few	TGTGCCAGCACCATGGGGGGGCTCAACACTGAAGCTTTCTTT	CASTMGGLNTEAFF
-	TRBV6-1	TRBJ1-2	many	TGTGCCAGCAGTGAAGAGAGGACAGTATACTATGGCTACACCTTC	CASSEERTVYYGYTF
-	TRBV3-1	TRBJ1-4	-	TGTGCCAGCAGCCAAAGGGGCTCACGGCAGGGGGAAAAACTGTTTTTT	CASSQRGSRQGEKLFF
-	TRBV10-3	TRBJ1-2	few	TGTGCCATCAGTGACGGACCAGCTAACTATGGCTACACCTTC	CAISDGPANYGYTF
-	TRBV9	TRBJ1-1	-	TGTGCCAGCAGCGTAGTAGACAACACTGAAGCTTTCTTT	CASSVVDNTEAFF
-	TRBV10-3	TRBJ2-7	few	TGTGCCATCAAACTTTCCATGGGCTACGAGCAGTACTTC	CAIKLSMGYEQYF
-	TRBV22-1	TRBJ1-2	-	TGTCCTGGGAGCGCGCGGGCCCATGGCTACACCTTC	CPGSARAHGYTF
-	TRBV10-3	TRBJ2-2	-	TGTGCCGCCCGGACTGCGAACACCGGGGAGCTGTTTTTT	CAARTANTGELFF
-	TRBV5-1	TRBJ2-1	-	TGCGCCAGCAGCTTGGAAAATTCGGGCCAGCAGTTCTTC	CASSLENSGQQFF